This TCR beta chain was recovered during a study of CD4+ T cells in melanoma. General observations from the study: Neoantigen-specific CD4+ T cells in melanoma reportedly had diverse differentiation states. A reported correlation linked neoantigen-specific CD4+ T cells to CD8+, macrophage and B cell function.

Clones were sequenced by immunoSEQ multiplex PCR, and TCRdb holds only the in-frame ones, with some missing. The repertoire consists of about 54,000 clones, with 55% to 75% occurring once and the leading ten covering 4.5% to 6%. Trimming took 3 bases from V and 8 from J, leaving 11 bases between them. The CDR3 length is 13 residues. Germline V gene sequence: CDR1 MNHEY, CDR2 SMNVEV (reference sequence). This clone is judged medium-sized (0.01 to 0.1%). Its antigen is not identified. The genes are TRBV27 and TRBJ2-1; a possible D gene is TRBD1 (5 bases). This clonotype originated in a human donor with melanoma. Sequenced input: tumor tissue. The CDR3 protein is CASSLRRVDEQFF. The CDR3 coding sequence is TGTGCCAGCAGTTTGCGCAGGGTAGATGAGCAGTTCTTC.